This T cell receptor (beta chain) is from a study of blood T cell repertoires in COVID-19. Study background: The study drew acute and convalescent COVID-19 samples from the United States, Italy and Spain.

Per the study methods: Quantification of nucleated cells was approximated via reference gene primer amplification. The protocol was immunoSEQ multiplex PCR, while the TCRdb copy is restricted to in-frame clones and leaves out a portion. Clone size and V and J calls were adopted from that table, with D and trimming inferred from the DNA. Among about 250,000 clones listed, about 86% were seen once. Everyone who took part was roughly 18 to 89 years old, and they came from 24 US areas. Symptom resolution, clearance, or two negative PCRs marked donors in Cohort 3 as recovered. The germline V gene encodes CDR1 SNHLY and CDR2 FYNNEI. CDR3 size: 15 residues. With 3 bases clipped from V and 8 bases from J, the junction kept 7 bases outside the gene matches.

The chain employs TRBV2 and TRBJ2-2; 9 bases match TRBD2. The clonotype comes from a man aged 50 to 59 who had recovered from COVID-19. Source material: PBMCs or T cells enriched from blood (not recorded which). The CDR3 spells CASSDLAGTGGELFF. DNA for the CDR3: TGTGCCAGCAGTGACCTAGCGGGAACCGGAGGGGAGCTGTTTTTT.